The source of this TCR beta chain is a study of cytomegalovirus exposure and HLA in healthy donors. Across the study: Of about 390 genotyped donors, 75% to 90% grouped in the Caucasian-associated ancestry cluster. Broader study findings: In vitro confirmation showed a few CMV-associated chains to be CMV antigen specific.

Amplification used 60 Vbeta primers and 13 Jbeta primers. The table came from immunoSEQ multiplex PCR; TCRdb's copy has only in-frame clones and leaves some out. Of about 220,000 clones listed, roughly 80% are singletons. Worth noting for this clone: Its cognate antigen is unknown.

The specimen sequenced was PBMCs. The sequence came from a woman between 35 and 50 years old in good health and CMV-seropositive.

CDR3 sequence (DNA): TGTGCCAGCAGCTTTCGACCGGGGGAGACCCAGTACTTC. Encoded protein: CASSFRPGETQYF. The chain couples TRBV9 to TRBJ2-5, with D maybe TRBD2 (5 bases). The V and J ends lost 4 bases and 5 bases respectively, with 12 bases between them. Germline-derived CDR1 and CDR2 are SGDLS and YYNGEE. CDR3 length: 13 residues.